This T cell receptor beta chain was documented in a study of graft-versus-host responses after intestinal transplantation. Overall study findings and caveats: The study associated peak circulating GvH clone levels with early post-transplant HvG declines. Allograft graft-versus-host to host-versus-graft clonal ratios ran high in patients with graft-donor T cell macrochimerism.

This clone was seen just once. Its antigen is currently unknown. The table came from immunoSEQ multiplex PCR; TCRdb's copy has only in-frame clones and leaves some out. Of 85,000 to 100,000 clones in the sample, about 92% were seen once. Germline CDR1 SGHDN, CDR2 FVKESK. Trimming took off 4 bases at V and 7 bases at J, with 13 bases between the two ends. The CDR3 consists of 13 residues. The chain joins TRBV14 to TRBJ1-2; D is possibly TRBD1 (5 bases). This clonotype was obtained from a human donor who received an intestinal transplant. The sequencing here drew on unstimulated CD8+ T cells sorted from spleen or lymph node cells, taken before intestinal transplant. CDR3 amino acids: CASSLERGFGYTF. The DNA of the CDR3 is TGTGCCAGCAGCCTCGAAAGGGGTTTTGGCTACACCTTC. The entire variable domain, with the rest obtained from reference TRBV14 and TRBJ1-2, is as follows: EAGVTQFPSHSVIEKGQTVTLRCDPISGHDNLYWYRRVMGKEIKFLLHFVKESKQDESGMPNNRFLAERTGGTYSTLKVQPAELEDSGVYFCASSLERGFGYTFGSGTRLTVV.